This TCR beta chain derives from a study of patients and donors after allogeneic stem cell transplantation. This CDR3 is 14 amino acids long. Germline V CDR1 and CDR2: MNHEY, SMNVEV (reference sequence). J lost 6 bases, V lost 10 bases, and 7 bases had no gene match. This clonotype has at least ten counts. TCRdb reprocessed the RT-PCR reads via MiXCR and lists one record per CDR3 protein. Of 15,000 to 20,000 distinct CDR3 sequences in the sample, approximately 5% are singletons; the top ten hold around 42%. The TCR sequence derives from a human donor who was either an allogeneic HSCT recipient or a stem cell or donor lymphocyte infusion donor (not recorded which). It is not recorded whose cells these are; they may come from a transplant donor. The source material was blood, either unsorted or a sorted T cell fraction (not recorded which). This chain links TRBV27 with TRBJ1-6; 9 positions agree with TRBD1. CDR3 in DNA: TGTGCCACCCGACAGGGGGGTGGTAATTCACCCCTCCACTTT. Amino acid sequence: CATRQGGGNSPLHF.